This T cell receptor beta chain appears in the sequencing data of a study of OX40 agonist ivuxolimab in advanced cancers. Judged by abundance, this clone is medium-sized. Patients were ineligible given autoimmune disease history or systemic immunosuppression. V lost 9 bases and J lost 0, with 14 bases in between. Looked up from germline, CDR1 is WSHSY and CDR2 is SAAADI. The length of the CDR3 is 14 residues. Generated by immunoSEQ multiplex PCR, the TCRdb table keeps only in-frame clones and is missing some. The sample yields 8,500 to 13,000 clones, about two thirds seen once. The genes are TRBV10-2 and TRBJ1-2; D is uncertain. The origin of this receptor is an adult with an advanced solid tumor such as melanoma, head and neck, liver or kidney cancer. The sequences come from CD4+ or CD8+ T cells sorted from blood, collected in a trial of the OX40 agonist ivuxolimab. The CDR3 DNA sequence: TGCGCCAGTACCGCCACACCTGCTAACTATGGCTACACCTTC. Protein: CASTATPANYGYTF.